This record looks at one T cell receptor (beta chain) sequence and its context. TCRdb's table, derived via immunoSEQ multiplex PCR, lists solely in-frame clones and lacks some. This table holds 140,000 to 150,000 clones, around 93% found once. The CDR3 covers 11 residues. V lost 7 bases and J lost 8, with 11 bases in between. CDR1 is MNHEY, CDR2 SVGAGI, per germline. This record comes from a study of cytomegalovirus exposure and HLA in healthy donors. This sequence joins TRBV6-5 and TRBJ1-2, with TRBD1 as a possible D gene (5 bases). The sequenced sample was PBMCs. This TCR derives from a man aged 18 to 35 in good health and CMV-seropositive. The CDR3 coding sequence is TGTGCCAGCACTGGGGGGAGCGGCTACACCTTC. This sequence encodes CASTGGSGYTF.